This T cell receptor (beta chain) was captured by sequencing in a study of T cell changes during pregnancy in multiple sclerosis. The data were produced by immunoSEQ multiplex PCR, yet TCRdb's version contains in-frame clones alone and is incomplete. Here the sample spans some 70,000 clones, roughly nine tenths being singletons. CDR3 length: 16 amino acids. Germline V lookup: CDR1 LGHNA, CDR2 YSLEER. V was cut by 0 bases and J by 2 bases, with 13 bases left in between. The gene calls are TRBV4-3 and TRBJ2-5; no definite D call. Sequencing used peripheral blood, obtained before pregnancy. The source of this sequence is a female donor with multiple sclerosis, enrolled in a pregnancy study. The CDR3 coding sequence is TGCGCCAGCAGCCAAGATCAGGTGGGTCTACAAGAGACCCAGTACTTC. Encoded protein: CASSQDQVGLQETQYF.